Detailed here is one T cell receptor (gamma chain). Its antigen remains unidentified. The record originates from a study of Vδ1+ human thymocytes. The CDR3 totals 13 residues. Germline V CDR1 and CDR2: VENAVY, YDSYNSRV. Unmatched junction bases numbered 10, after V lost 3 bases and J lost 8 bases. Alphabeta T cells were depleted, then CD3+ Vdelta1+ Vdelta2- thymocytes were FACS-sorted. Purity of the sorted Vdelta1+ thymocytes ranged from roughly 97% to 99.6%. RNA was extracted from the cells and then reverse transcribed. Pooled V-gene forward primers with one constant-region reverse primer generated the CDR3 amplicons by multiplex PCR. TCRdb reanalyzed the multiplex PCR reads using CATT. The repertoire includes about 23,000 gamma-chain clones, roughly an eighth of them detected once, and about 1.9% sits in the top ten. Whole-study findings and limits: Highly polyclonal TRG and TRD repertoires with Gaussian CDR3 length distributions appeared in thymus. Despite high sort purity, about 20% of thymic T cell receptor delta sequences were Vdelta2. TRD repertoires were essentially private, unlike widely shared TRG clonotypes.

The sequenced sample was Vdelta1+ gamma-delta thymocytes from the thymus. As for subset: FACS-sorted CD3+ TCRalphabeta- TCRVdelta1+ TCRVdelta2- thymocytes. This clonotype originated in a child under two years old who had congenital heart surgery. The chain is built from TRGV8 and TRGJ1 or TRGJ2. The CDR3 region is CATWDWPRNKKLF. The DNA for the CDR3 is TGTGCCACCTGGGATTGGCCCCGCAATAAGAAACTCTTT.